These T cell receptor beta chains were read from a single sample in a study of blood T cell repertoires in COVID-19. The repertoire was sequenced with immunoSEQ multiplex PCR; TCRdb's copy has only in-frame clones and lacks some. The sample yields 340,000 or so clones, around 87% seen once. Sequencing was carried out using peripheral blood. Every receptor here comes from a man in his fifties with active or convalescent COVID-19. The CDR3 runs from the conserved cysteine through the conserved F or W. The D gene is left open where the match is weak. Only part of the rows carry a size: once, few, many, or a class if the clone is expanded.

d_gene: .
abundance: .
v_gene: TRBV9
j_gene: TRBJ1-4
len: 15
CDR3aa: CASSPRAGRYEKLFF
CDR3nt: TGTGCCAGCAGCCCCCGGGCAGGGAGGTACGAAAAACTGTTTTTT

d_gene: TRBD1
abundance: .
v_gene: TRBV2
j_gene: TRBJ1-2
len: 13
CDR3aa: CASSEGTDYGYTF
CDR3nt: TGTGCCAGCAGTGAGGGGACAGACTATGGCTACACCTTC

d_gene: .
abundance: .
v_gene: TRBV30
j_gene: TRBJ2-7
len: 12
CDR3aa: CAWSVTRYEQYF
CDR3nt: TGTGCCTGGAGTGTTACACGCTACGAGCAGTACTTC

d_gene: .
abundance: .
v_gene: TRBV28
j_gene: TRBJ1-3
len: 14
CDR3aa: CASSPSKTGNTIYF
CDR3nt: TGTGCCAGCAGTCCTAGTAAAACTGGAAACACCATATATTTT

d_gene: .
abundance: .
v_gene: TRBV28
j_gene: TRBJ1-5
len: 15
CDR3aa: CASSSLQGVNQPQHF
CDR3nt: TGTGCCAGCAGTTCCCTTCAAGGGGTCAATCAGCCCCAGCATTTT

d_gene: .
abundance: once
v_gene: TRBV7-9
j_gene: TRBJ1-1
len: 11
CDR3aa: CASSLPSEAFF
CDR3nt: TGTGCCAGCAGCTTACCGAGTGAAGCTTTCTTT

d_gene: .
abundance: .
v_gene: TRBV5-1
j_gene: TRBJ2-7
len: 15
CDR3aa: CASSLEPRRTYEQYF
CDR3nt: TGCGCCAGCAGCTTGGAGCCACGGAGAACCTACGAGCAGTACTTC

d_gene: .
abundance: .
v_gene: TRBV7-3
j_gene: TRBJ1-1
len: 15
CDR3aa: CASSLESGMNTEAFF
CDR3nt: TGTGCCAGCAGCTTAGAATCAGGGATGAACACTGAAGCTTTCTTT

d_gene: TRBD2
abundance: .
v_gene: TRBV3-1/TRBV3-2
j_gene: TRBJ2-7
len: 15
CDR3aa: CASSASGKSSYEQYF
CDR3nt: TGTGCCAGCAGCGCCAGCGGGAAGAGCTCCTACGAGCAGTACTTC

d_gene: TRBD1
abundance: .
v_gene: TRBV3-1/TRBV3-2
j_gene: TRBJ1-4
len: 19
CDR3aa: CASRDGAGTGAAGREKLFF
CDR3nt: TGTGCCAGCAGAGACGGTGCCGGGACAGGGGCTGCTGGACGGGAAAAACTGTTTTTT

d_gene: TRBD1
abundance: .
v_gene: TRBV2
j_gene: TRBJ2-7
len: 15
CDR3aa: CASRATGLLPYEQYF
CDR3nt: TGTGCCAGCAGAGCGACAGGGCTACTACCCTACGAGCAGTACTTC

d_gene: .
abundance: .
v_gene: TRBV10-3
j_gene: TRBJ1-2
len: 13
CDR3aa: CATGGQLNYGYTF
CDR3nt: TGTGCCACCGGAGGACAGCTTAACTATGGCTACACCTTC

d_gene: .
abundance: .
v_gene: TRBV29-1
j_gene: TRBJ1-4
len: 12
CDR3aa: CSVTGPDEKLFF
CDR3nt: TGCAGCGTGACAGGCCCTGACGAAAAACTGTTTTTT

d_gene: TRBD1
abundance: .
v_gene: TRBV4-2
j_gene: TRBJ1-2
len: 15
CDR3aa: CASSQGQGDNYGYTF
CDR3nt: TGTGCCAGCAGCCAAGGACAGGGAGATAACTATGGCTACACCTTC

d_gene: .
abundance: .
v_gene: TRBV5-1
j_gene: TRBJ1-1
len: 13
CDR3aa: CASSPDMNTEAFF
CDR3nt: TGCGCCAGCAGTCCGGACATGAACACTGAAGCTTTCTTT

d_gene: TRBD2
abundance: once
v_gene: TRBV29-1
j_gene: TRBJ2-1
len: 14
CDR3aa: CSVPSGSRSNEQFF
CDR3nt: TGCAGCGTTCCTAGCGGGAGCCGTTCCAATGAGCAGTTCTTC